This T cell receptor (beta chain) was captured in a study of human T cells and chemical hapten exposure. After removal of 7 bases from V and 5 bases from J, the junction contained 9 bases not matched to a gene. The CDR3 is 15 amino acids. The germline CDR1 and CDR2 sequences are MDHEN and SYDVKM. Documented time point: patch test 3, about 24 weeks after DPC sensitization. The treatment denotes: therapeutic diphenylcyclopropenone sensitization with weekly scalp DPC. Every donor had alopecia and was 18 to 70 years old; all were suitable for DPC. TCRdb recomputed calls from the RACE reads with MiXCR, one row per CDR3 protein. The sample lists some 97,000 distinct CDR3 sequences; 27% were seen once.

This material consisted of whole blood, taken in connection with sensitization to the hapten diphenylcyclopropenone (DPC). The rearrangement links TRBV28 to TRBJ1-5, with 9 bases lining up with TRBD1. This receptor was identified in a man between 40 and 49 years old with alopecia areata. Some clones in this sample may be carry-over from other donors' samples. The CDR3 reads CASTKQGARHQPQHF. In DNA form, the CDR3 reads TGTGCCAGCACCAAACAGGGGGCGCGCCATCAGCCCCAGCATTTT.